This TCR beta chain is from a study of beta chain features in type 1 diabetes. Background on the study: Similarity in age, gender and cell yields was seen between patients and healthy donors. The examined sorted cells totaled under 120 million across samples. Study-level results: Moderately but significantly shorter TCRB CDR3s were found in Type 1 diabetes patients in all four CD4+ subsets. VDJ junctions sequenced from type 1 diabetes patients showed fewer insertions and more deletions. Naive, central memory and Treg TCRB repertoires seemed to resemble each other more closely in patients than they did in healthy donors.

The whole isolated RNA underwent reverse transcription, so sequencing captured expressed TCRB transcripts. Assay: immunoSEQ multiplex PCR; the TCRdb copy retains only in-frame clones and omits some. The sample yields hundreds of thousands of clones, 15% seen once. Notes on this clone: Antigen: not known.

This sequence was found in a young man with type 1 diabetes. The sequencing input was naive CD4+ T cells from blood.

DNA for the CDR3: TGTGCCAGCAGCCCCTGGGGACAGAGGAACACCGGGGAGCTGTTTTTT. Translating it yields CASSPWGQRNTGELFF. The chain is built from TRBV9 and TRBJ2-2, with 7 bases lining up with TRBD1. The germline V gene has CDR1 SGDLS and CDR2 YYNGEE. V lost 4 bases and J lost 1; bases outside the gene matches: 7. This CDR3 spans 16 amino acids.